The clone carrying this TCR beta chain occurred many times. Its antigen is unidentified. The entry originates in a study of blood T cells in healthy people across ages. Per individual sample, total RNA of at least 6 micrograms was extracted. It was with a sample-barcoded 5' primer and a J-beta primer mix that a second PCR of roughly 7 to 12 cycles was run. TCRdb processed the 5' RACE reads anew with MiXCR; each CDR3 protein has one entry. The table records just under 900,000 distinct CDR3 sequences, 29% of them present only once. Study-level findings and limits: Unsorted PBMCs prevented conclusive naive versus antigen-experienced comparison. A strong correlation was found between TCR beta diversity and the percentage of naive T cells.

CDR1 SGHTA and CDR2 FQGNSA come from the germline V gene. The CDR3 has 15 residues. The V gene end was trimmed by 2 bases and the J gene end by 0 bases; junction bases not matched to a gene: 3. V and J are TRBV7-2 and TRBJ2-7; 8 bases line up with TRBD1. Material: blood. This sequence was found in an elderly woman in good health. Written as DNA, the CDR3 is TGTGCCAGCAGCTTACTCGGACAGGGCTCCTACGAGCAGTACTTC. This translates into CASSLLGQGSYEQYF. The whole variable domain, filled in from reference TRBV7-2 and TRBJ2-7, reads GAGVSQSPSNKVTEKGKDVELRCDPISGHTALYWYRQSLGQGLEFLIYFQGNSAPDKSGLPSDRFSAERTGGSVSTLTIQRTQQEDSAVYLCASSLLGQGSYEQYFGPGTRLTVT.